The T cell receptor beta chain described here comes from a study of blood T cell repertoires in COVID-19. About the research overall: Samples of COVID-19 (acute and convalescent) were obtained from the United States, Italy and Spain. T cells, B-cell-depleted T cells, or PBMCs supplied cDNA or gDNA.

In the original processing: Amplification with reference gene primers provided the estimates of nucleated cell counts. Measured with immunoSEQ multiplex PCR; TCRdb has only the in-frame clones, and not every one. The V and J calls and the clone size are those of that table, but D and trimming were determined from the DNA. The profile shows 130,000 to 150,000 clones, approximately 86% of them singletons. CDR3 size: 16 residues. CDR1 and CDR2 from the germline V gene are SGHRS and YFSETQ. V was clipped by 0 bases and J by 0 bases; unmatched bases: 2. The table lists this clone with a count of one. Other DNA sequences of this sample code for an identical CDR3.

Sequenced material: peripheral blood. The genes are TRBV5-1 and TRBJ2-3, with 9 bases aligning to TRBD2. This clonotype was obtained from a man between 65 and 85 years old with acute or convalescent COVID-19. In DNA form, the CDR3 reads TGCGCCAGCAGCTTGGGACTAGCGGATAGCACAGATACGCAGTATTTT. This codes for CASSLGLADSTDTQYF.